The source of this TCR beta chain is a study of memory CD4+ T cells and cytomegalovirus serostatus. About the research overall: Donors were healthy Belgian adults, under 10 CMV seropositive and approximately 25 seronegative.

Single viable CD3+CD4+CD8-CD45RO+ cells were sorted as the memory CD4+ T cells. Total CD4+ T cells were enriched by CD4 positive selection. Regarding this clone: Its antigen is not known.

Clones were sequenced by immunoSEQ multiplex PCR, and TCRdb holds only the in-frame ones, with some missing. This table has 50,000 or so clones, around 81% appearing once. Study observations and caveats: 67 of 164 known CMV-associated TCRbeta sequences appeared in CD4+ memory.

This TCR was sampled from an adult in good health and CMV-seronegative. The specimen was memory CD4+ T cells from blood.

The CDR3 sequence is CASSGALHRGRNNEQFF. CDR3 DNA: TGTGCCAGTAGTGGAGCCCTTCACAGGGGAAGGAACAATGAGCAGTTCTTC. The V gene is TRBV19, the J gene TRBJ2-1; 7 bases are shared with TRBD1. Germline CDR1 reads LNHDA; CDR2 reads SQIVND (reference sequence). V lost 5 bases, J lost 5 bases, and 15 bases stayed unmatched. This CDR3 has 17 amino acids.